This T cell receptor beta chain was profiled in a study of spatial heterogeneity in lung cancer. The wider study: Donors were roughly 70 untreated early-stage non-small cell lung cancer patients. Where available, sequencing covered follow-up PBMC samples, taken at a median of around two years after resection. Averaged across combinations, each unique TCR and UMI pairing appeared more than ten times in raw reads, which were uncorrected.

Regarding time point: blood at routine non-recurrence follow-up after resection. In each case, whole RNA from tumor, nontumor lung or frozen PBMC was sequenced unsorted. TCRdb called the 5' RACE reads again in MiXCR, with one record for every CDR3 protein. Of about 120,000 distinct CDR3 sequences in the sample, 12% were seen once. The CDR3 has 13 amino acids. The V segment lost 4 bases and the J segment 8 bases; nucleotides outside the gene matches: 2. Looked up from germline, CDR1 is SNHLY and CDR2 is FYNNEI. Sequencing was performed on PBMCs, taken at follow-up. The sequence came from a male donor with early-stage non-small cell lung cancer. This chain links TRBV2 with TRBJ2-1; 10 positions agree with TRBD1. CDR3 in amino acids: CASSGDRGDEQFF. In nucleotides, the CDR3 is TGTGCCAGCAGTGGGGACAGGGGTGATGAGCAGTTCTTC.